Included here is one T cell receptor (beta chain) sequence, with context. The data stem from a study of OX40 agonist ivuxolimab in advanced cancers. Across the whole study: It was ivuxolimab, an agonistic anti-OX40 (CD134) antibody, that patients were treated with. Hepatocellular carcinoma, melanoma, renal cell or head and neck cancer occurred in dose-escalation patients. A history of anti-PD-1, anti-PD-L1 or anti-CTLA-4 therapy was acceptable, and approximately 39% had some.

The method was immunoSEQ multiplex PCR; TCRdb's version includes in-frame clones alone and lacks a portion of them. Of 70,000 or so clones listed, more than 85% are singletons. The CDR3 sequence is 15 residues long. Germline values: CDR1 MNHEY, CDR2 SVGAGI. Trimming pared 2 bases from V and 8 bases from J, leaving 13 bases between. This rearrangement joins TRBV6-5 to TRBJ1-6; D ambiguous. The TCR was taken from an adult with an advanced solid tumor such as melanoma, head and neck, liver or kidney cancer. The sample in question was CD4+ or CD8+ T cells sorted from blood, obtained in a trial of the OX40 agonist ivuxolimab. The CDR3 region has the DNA TGTGCCAGCAGTTACACGGGCCAGAGGTATTCACCCCTCCACTTT. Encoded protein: CASSYTGQRYSPLHF.